This TCR beta chain is drawn from a study of blood T cell repertoires in COVID-19. Per the original data handling: Estimates of nucleated cell counts were drawn from the amplification of reference gene primers. Here immunoSEQ multiplex PCR was the method, and the copy in TCRdb shows in-frame clones only, minus some. V and J calls and clone size follow that table, whereas D and trimming were derived from the DNA. The sample lists 200,000 to 250,000 clones; 70% to 90% were seen once. Trimming left V 6 bases short and J 3 bases short, with 14 bases between. The CDR3 length is 14 residues. CDR1 MGHDK and CDR2 SYGVNS come from the germline V gene.

Sequencing was performed on peripheral blood. This chain joins TRBV25-1 and TRBJ1-2; TRBD1 is a possible D gene (5 bases). The TCR comes from a man aged 30-40 years who had recovered from COVID-19. The DNA of the CDR3 is TGTGCCAGCAGGATGGGGGGGGATCACTATGGCTACACCTTC. It translates to CASRMGGDHYGYTF.